The entry below describes one T cell receptor (beta chain). What this receptor recognizes is not known. It is likely a read error, because the conserved phenylalanine at the end of the CDR3 is missing. Without any cell sorting, total RNA and DNA were co-extracted from about 20-30 mg of bulk tissue using the AllPrep DNA/RNA mini kit. Roughly 5 patients with histopathologically diagnosed primary liver carcinoma underwent surgical resection in China between 2015 and 2016. At the time of sampling, the patients had chronic HBV infection and had not received any treatment. Five spatially separated regions were sampled per tumor: superior, inferior, left-lateral and right-lateral poles, plus the tumor centre. More than 75% viable tumor cells were found by histology in every tumor sample. Fresh tumor and adjacent tissue pieces were bisected; one half was stored in RNAlater at -80°C, the other sent for histology.

This entry is derived from a study of tumor-infiltrating lymphocytes in primary liver carcinoma (dated by TCRdb to 2017 to 2019). Study-wide context: Of the five patients, three men and two women aged 30 to 69 years, four had hepatocellular carcinoma and one had combined HCC and intrahepatic cholangiocarcinoma. The tumors of the five patients were staged as T1-T3 N0M0, with maximum diameters ranging from about 4 to 11 cm. Roughly 3.65 to 7.13 million productive TCRbeta reads were obtained per sample, and no significant difference in read depth was found between tissue types. For each liver tumor, the study sampled five regions along with adjacent normal tissue and blood, and applied TCRbeta repertoire sequencing, expression microarrays and whole-exome sequencing. A total of roughly 35 specimens from 5 patients went through TCRbeta repertoire sequencing, namely 25 tumor regions, 5 adjacent noncancerous liver tissues and 5 peripheral blood samples. To link TCRbeta repertoire diversity to the local molecular phenotype, the 25 or so tumor region samples were profiled with Agilent mRNA microarrays. Repertoires from technical replicates were highly reproducible, with mean shared-clone rates roughly 0.87 and correlation coefficients above 0.95. General study outcomes and caveats: The top 250 clones accounted for a significantly greater share of the repertoire in tumors than in blood (p = 0.039). Repertoire overlap was found to be higher between tumor regions (mean roughly 36%) than between tumor-adjacent (around 17%) or tumor-blood (around 15%) pairs, consistent with antigen-driven expansion. The study included only five or six patients, and the authors note findings should be validated in a larger study. Comparison of CD4+ and CD8+ T cell repertoires was precluded by the use of bulk unsorted samples. Because sequencing covered only the TCR beta chain and unpaired alpha chains were not captured, true repertoire diversity is likely underestimated. Only about 7.5-25% of top clones were present in all five regions of a tumor, suggesting spatial heterogeneity of tumor-infiltrating T cells.

Starting from 450 to 500 ng total RNA, TCRbeta-specific cDNA was produced by reverse transcription with a constant-region primer and ProtoScript II reverse transcriptase. Construction of the TCRbeta libraries relied on three nested rounds of multiplex PCR, following a slightly modified ARM-PCR procedure. Each of the first two PCR rounds ran for around 9 cycles and used multiplex TRBV1-TRBV30 forward primers together with a Cbeta reverse primer. Sample barcodes and Illumina adapters were added in a final 25-cycle PCR with Deep VentR polymerase. Before sequencing, amplicons between 200 and 500 bp were purified from gel using a QIAquick gel extraction kit. The TCRbeta amplicons were sequenced with 250-bp paired-end reads on an Illumina HiSeq 2500. The study's own analysis went as follows. Trimmomatic v0.33 was used to quality-trim the reads, and FLASH v1.2.11 was used to merge paired reads so that full CDR3 sequences could be recovered. V, D and J germline segments were assigned to the rearranged TCRbeta sequences by MiGEC v1.2.1b. Clonotype statistics and Shannon-Wiener diversity indices were calculated with VDJtools v1.0.0. To reduce sampling bias, subsequent analyses other than the diversity analysis used only the 250 most abundant clonotypes in each sample. The raw public data were reprocessed by TCRdb itself: fastp quality trimming at Q25, MiXCR clonotype calling, in-frame beta chains only. Here each entry gathers all rows of one CDR3 protein and keeps the most common genes and DNA. V and J calls and clone size were set by TCRdb, not the authors. For this sample there are around 32,000 distinct CDR3 sequences; 75% to 85% appear just once. The top ten clones comprise roughly a third of the sample.

The germline V gene gives CDR1 as MNHNS and CDR2 as SASEGT. Inclusive of both ends, the CDR3 amounts to 15 amino acids. The sequence is cut down to CDR3 DNA, 45 bases in frame from base 1. Compared with germline, V lacks 6 bases and J lacks 7 bases; bases without a gene match: 6. The chain was built from TRBV6-1 and TRBJ2-2; 12 bases in the middle match TRBD2. The sequenced sample was liver tumor tissue from sampling region 5. The cell subset or site tag for this specimen amounts to: tumor region T5, tumor centre. This TCR was sampled from a man aged 35-49 years with primary liver carcinoma and hepatitis B virus infection. Here is the DNA: TGTGCCAGCAGAGGACTAGCGGGAACGGTCGGGGAGCTGTTTCTT. Translated, this is CASRGLAGTVGELFL.